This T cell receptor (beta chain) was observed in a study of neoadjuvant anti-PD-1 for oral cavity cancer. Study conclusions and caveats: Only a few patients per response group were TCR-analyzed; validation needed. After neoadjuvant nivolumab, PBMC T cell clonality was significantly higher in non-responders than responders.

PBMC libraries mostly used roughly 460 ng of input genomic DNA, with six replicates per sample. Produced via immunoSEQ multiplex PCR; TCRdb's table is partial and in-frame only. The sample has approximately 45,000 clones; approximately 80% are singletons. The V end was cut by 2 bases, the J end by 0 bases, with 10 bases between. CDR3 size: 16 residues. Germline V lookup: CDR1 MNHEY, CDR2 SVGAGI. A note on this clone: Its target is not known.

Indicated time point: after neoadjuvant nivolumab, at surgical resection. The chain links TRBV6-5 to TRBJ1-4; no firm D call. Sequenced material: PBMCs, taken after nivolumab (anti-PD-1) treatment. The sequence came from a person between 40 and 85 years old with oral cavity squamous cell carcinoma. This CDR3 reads CASSYRVTTTNEKLFF. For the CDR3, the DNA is TGTGCCAGCAGTTACAGGGTGACCACAACTAATGAAAAACTGTTTTTT.